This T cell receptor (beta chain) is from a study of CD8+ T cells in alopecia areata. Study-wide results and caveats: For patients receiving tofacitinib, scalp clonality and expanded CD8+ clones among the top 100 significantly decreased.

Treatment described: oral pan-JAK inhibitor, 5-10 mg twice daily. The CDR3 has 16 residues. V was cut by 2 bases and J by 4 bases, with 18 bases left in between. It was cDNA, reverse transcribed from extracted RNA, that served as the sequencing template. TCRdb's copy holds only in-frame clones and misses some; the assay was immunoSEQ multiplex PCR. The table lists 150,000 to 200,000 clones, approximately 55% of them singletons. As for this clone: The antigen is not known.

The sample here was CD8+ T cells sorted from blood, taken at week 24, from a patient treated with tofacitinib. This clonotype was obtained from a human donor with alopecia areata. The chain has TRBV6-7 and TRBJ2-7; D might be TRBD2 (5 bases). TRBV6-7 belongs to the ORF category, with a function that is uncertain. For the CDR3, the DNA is TGTGCCAGCAGTTACCCTACGCCTATGACGGGATACGAGCAGTACTTC. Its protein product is CASSYPTPMTGYEQYF.